The 9 T cell receptor beta chains presented below share a single source sample, sequenced in a study of T cell clones after liver transplantation. This table comes from immunoSEQ multiplex PCR, and its TCRdb copy is limited to in-frame clones, with some not included. The sample includes about 120,000 clones, 90% of them seen just once. Source: CD4+ T cells from blood, taken 12 months after liver transplant. Source of these receptors: a human patient who received a liver transplant. Some T cells may have come from the graft donor.

The chain uses TRBV5-1 and TRBJ2-2, with 7 bases fitting TRBD1. The CDR3 loop spans 15 amino acids. CDR1 and CDR2 (germline): SGHRS, YFSETQ. The ends lost 4 bases at V and 0 bases at J; junction bases unmatched: 3. In DNA form, the CDR3 reads TGCGCCAGCAGCGTAACAGGGGCGAACACCGGGGAGCTGTTTTTT. This codes for CASSVTGANTGELFF. The whole variable domain, remainder taken from reference TRBV5-1 and TRBJ2-2, is KAGVTQTPRYLIKTRGQQVTLSCSPISGHRSVSWYQQTPGQGLQFLFEYFSETQRNKGNFPGRFSGRQFSNSRSEMNVSTLELGDSALYLCASSVTGANTGELFFGEGSRLTVL.

The DNA of the CDR3 is TGTGCCAGCAGCCCCAGGGGGGACACCGGGGAGCTGTTTTTT. It yields the protein CASSPRGDTGELFF. This sequence joins TRBV9 and TRBJ2-2; tentative D call: TRBD1 (7 bases). Per the germline V gene, CDR1 is SGDLS and CDR2 is YYNGEE. The CDR3 totals 14 residues. The V end was cut by 4 bases, the J end by 3 bases, with 10 bases between.

This clone is a singleton in its sample. The CDR3 loop is CASSSEAILASEQFF. The CDR3 nucleotides read TGTGCCAGCAGCTCCGAAGCCATACTGGCTAGCGAGCAGTTCTTC. The chain carries TRBV7-9 and TRBJ2-1; possibly TRBD2 for D (5 bases). The V gene lost 4 bases and the J gene lost 10 bases, with 20 bases spanning the gap. The CDR3 is made up of 15 amino acids. Germline CDR1 and CDR2: SEHNR and FQNEAQ (reference sequence). Full variable domain (remainder filled in from reference TRBV7-9 and TRBJ2-1): DTGVSQNPRHKITKRGQNVTFRCDPISEHNRLYWYRQTLGQGPEFLTYFQNEAQLEKSRLLSDRFSAERPKGSFSTLEIQRTEQGDSAMYLCASSSEAILASEQFFGPGTRLTVL.

V gene TRBV12-5 combines with J gene TRBJ1-1, with D unresolved. V was shortened by 3 bases and J by 6 bases, with 8 bases between the two germline ends. Germline loops: CDR1 LGHNT, CDR2 FRNRAP. The CDR3 runs to 12 residues. The DNA of the CDR3 is TGTGCTAGTGGTTTCGGGTTGTCTGAAGCTTTCTTT. Translating it yields CASGFGLSEAFF.

The CDR3 is CASSFGQGNTEAFF. CDR3 DNA sequence: TGCGCCAGCAGTTTCGGACAGGGAAACACTGAAGCTTTCTTT. The chain employs TRBV5-1 and TRBJ1-1, with 8 bases fitting TRBD1. The CDR3 is 14 residues long. CDR1 and CDR2 (germline): SGHRS, YFSETQ. With 5 bases clipped from V and 2 bases from J, the junction kept 5 bases outside the gene matches.

The chain links TRBV9 to TRBJ2-3; 7 nucleotides line up with TRBD2. Germline values: CDR1 SGDLS, CDR2 YYNGEE. V lost 4 bases to trimming and J lost 0 bases; unmatched junction nucleotides: 11. The CDR3 length is 17 residues. Written as DNA, the CDR3 is TGTGCCAGCAGCAAGGGGAGGGGAGGGTCGAGCACAGATACGCAGTATTTT. It yields the protein CASSKGRGGSSTDTQYF.

This rearrangement joins TRBV29-1 to TRBJ1-2, with 7 bases aligning to TRBD1. From germline, CDR1 is SQVTM and CDR2 ANQGSEA. The J segment lost 8 bases and the V segment lost 3 bases, leaving 9 bases of the junction unmatched. There are 13 residues in the CDR3. For the CDR3, the DNA is TGCAGCGTTGAGAGGCAGGGGGTGGGCGGCTACACCTTC. This encodes CSVERQGVGGYTF.

CDR3 sequence: CASSQEGPLAGQTSYEQYF. As DNA, the CDR3 is TGCGCCAGCAGCCAAGAGGGACCACTAGCGGGACAGACTTCCTACGAGCAGTACTTC. This chain connects TRBV4-1 to TRBJ2-7, with TRBD2 matching 10 bases. The V segment lost 0 bases and the J segment 1 base; nucleotides outside the gene matches: 12. Germline lookup yields CDR1 MGHRA and CDR2 YSYEKL. The CDR3 totals 19 residues.

The chain joins TRBV10-2 to TRBJ1-2, with D maybe TRBD1 (6 bases). V lost 6 bases, J lost 2 bases, and 19 bases lay in between. The CDR3 has 16 residues. Germline CDR1 is WSHSY and CDR2 is SAAADI. CDR3 protein: CASSPLLDRTNYGYTF. CDR3 nucleotides: TGCGCCAGCAGCCCCCTGCTCGACAGGACCAACTATGGCTACACCTTC.